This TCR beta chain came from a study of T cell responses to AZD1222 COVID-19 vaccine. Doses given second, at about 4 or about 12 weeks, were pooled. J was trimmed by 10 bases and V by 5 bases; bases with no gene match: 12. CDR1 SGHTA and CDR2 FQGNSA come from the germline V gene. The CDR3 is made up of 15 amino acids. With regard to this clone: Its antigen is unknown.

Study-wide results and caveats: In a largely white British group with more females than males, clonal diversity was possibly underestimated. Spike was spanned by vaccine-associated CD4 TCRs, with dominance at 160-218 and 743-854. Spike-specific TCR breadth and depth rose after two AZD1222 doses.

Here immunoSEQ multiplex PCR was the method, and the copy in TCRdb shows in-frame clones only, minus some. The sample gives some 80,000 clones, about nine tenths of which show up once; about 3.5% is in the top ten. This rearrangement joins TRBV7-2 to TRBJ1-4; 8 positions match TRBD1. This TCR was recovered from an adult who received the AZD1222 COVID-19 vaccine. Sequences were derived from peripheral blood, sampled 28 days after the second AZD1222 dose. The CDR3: CASSIQGGIGGKLFF. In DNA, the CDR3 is TGTGCCAGCAGCATACAGGGGGGGATAGGTGGAAAACTGTTTTTT.